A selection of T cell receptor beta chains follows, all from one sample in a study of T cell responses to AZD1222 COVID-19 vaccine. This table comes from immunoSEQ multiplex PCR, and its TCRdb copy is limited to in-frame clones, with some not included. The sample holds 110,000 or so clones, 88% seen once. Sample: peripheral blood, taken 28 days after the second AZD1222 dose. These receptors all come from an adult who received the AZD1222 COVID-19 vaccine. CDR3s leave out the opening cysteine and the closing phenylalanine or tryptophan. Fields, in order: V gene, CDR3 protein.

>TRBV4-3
ASSQAWGREWAF
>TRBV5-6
ASSLAAGLVGTGELF
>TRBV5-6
ASSLGPTMGGYT
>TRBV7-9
ASSLGGARTNTEAF
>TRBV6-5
ASSPITPGELF
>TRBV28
ASRPTPTRFLHYEQY
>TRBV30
AWSVRGDTEAF
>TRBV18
ASSPRGDGGYT
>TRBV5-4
ASSSSGYEQF
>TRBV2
AAGGVYEQY
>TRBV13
ASSLRGANTGELF
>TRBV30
AGEKSSSYEQY
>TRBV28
ASSPRDHLTDTQY
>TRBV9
ASSPGRGAWRRDEQF
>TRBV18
ASSPPTSGLTDTQY
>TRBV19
ASSMFPFGAGAPQETQY
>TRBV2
ASRGTGELF
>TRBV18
ASSPPGGDTGELF
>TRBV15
ATSRDRLAGTEQF
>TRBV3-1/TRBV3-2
ASSQQGPTGSEAF
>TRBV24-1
ATGTGELF
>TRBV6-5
ASSSRLFEQF
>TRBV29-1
SVLLEETQY
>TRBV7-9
ASSSGGREAF
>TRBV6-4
ASSDPGETAGTSGQETQY
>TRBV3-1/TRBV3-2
ASSQRWNTEAF
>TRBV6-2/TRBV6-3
ASSSYLEYNEQF
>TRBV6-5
ASSPLSSFYT
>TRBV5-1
ASSLEPLPNTEAF
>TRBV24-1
ATSALKDRVFAF
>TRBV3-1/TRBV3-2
ASSRQYNEQF
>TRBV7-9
ASSKDTNNEQF
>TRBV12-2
ASRLLPGTSSEAFNEQF
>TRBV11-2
ASSFRQGSYNSPLH
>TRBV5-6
ASSRDRELYGYT
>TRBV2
ASNPGGINEKLF
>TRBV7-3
ASSPRRDGGRHEQY
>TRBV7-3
ASSLGHSNTEAF
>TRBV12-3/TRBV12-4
ASSLALGSGYT
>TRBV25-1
ASKLANYNEQF
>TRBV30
AWSGVVGNQPQH
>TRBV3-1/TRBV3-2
ASRPGVSGTEAF
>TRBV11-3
ASSLEVNNEQF
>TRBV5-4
ASSGGQVSLYGYT
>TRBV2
ASRVGSETQY
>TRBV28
ASSFSFGDQPQH
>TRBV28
ASGEQF
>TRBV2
ASSEGGAKTQY
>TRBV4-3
ASSQEVAGGPYNEQF
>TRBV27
ASSFSIQGKTEAF
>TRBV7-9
ASSLEGRSRGTYNSPLH
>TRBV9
ASSSSSGGPTDTQY
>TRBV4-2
ASGEGNQPQH
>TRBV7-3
ASSSTGQGNTEAF
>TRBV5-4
ASSLMETQY
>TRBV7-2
ASRGTESSPLH
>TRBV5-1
ASSPPGTGREQY
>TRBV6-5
ASTGGTGNTIY
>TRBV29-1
SVSPAGVLTDTQY
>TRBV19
ASTGGLTNTEAF